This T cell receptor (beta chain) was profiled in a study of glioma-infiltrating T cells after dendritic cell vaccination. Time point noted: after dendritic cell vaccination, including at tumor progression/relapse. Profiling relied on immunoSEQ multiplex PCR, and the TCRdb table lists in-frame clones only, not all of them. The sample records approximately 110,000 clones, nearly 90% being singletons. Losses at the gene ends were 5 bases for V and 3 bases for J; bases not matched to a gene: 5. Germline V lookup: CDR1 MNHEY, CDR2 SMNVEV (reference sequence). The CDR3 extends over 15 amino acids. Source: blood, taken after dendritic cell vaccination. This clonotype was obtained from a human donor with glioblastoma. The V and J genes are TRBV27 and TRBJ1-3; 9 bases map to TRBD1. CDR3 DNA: TGTGCCAGCAGTCCGGACAGGGGCCTTGGAAACACCATATATTTT. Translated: CASSPDRGLGNTIYF.